The present TCR beta chain was sequenced within a study of T cells in Graves' hyperthyroidism and ophthalmopathy. This clonotype has at least ten counts. Template material for amplifying TCR beta CDR3 regions consisted of RNA transcripts. HTBI primers drove first-round RT-PCR of the TCR CDR3. TCRdb called the multiplex PCR reads again in MiXCR, with one record for every CDR3 protein. The sample has roughly 420,000 distinct CDR3 sequences, 15% to 19% seen once; the top ten hold around 7.7%. The length of the CDR3 is 18 residues. The V end lost 4 bases, the J end lost 3 bases, and 21 bases lay between the germline ends. Germline CDR1 SEHNR, CDR2 FQNEAQ (reference sequence).

The origin of this receptor is a woman between 18 and 29 years old with Graves' hyperthyroidism. The chain joins TRBV7-9 to TRBJ2-2, with D possibly being TRBD1 or TRBD2 (5 bases each). Sequences were obtained from blood. CDR3 nucleotide sequence: TGTGCCAGCAGCTCCCGCACAGGAACGGGACGCCACACCGGGGAGCTGTTTTTT. Translating gives CASSSRTGTGRHTGELFF.